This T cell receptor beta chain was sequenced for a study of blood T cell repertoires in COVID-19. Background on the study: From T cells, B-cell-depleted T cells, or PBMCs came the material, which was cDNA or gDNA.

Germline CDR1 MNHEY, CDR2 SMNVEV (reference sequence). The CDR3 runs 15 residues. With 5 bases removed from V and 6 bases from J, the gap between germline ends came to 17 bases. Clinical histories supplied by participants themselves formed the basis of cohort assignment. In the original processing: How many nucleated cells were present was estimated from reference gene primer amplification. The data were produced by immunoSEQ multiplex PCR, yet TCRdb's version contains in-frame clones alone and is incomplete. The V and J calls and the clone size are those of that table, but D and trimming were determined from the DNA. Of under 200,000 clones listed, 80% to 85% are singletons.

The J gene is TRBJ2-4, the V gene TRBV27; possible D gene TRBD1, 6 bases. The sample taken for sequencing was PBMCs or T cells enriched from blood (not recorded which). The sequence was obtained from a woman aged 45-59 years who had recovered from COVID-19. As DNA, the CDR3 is TGTGCCAGCAGTCCGATGACGGGACACAGAAACATTCAGTACTTC. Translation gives CASSPMTGHRNIQYF.